This T cell receptor (beta chain) was profiled in a study of a mutant IDH1 vaccine in newly diagnosed glioma. Whole-study context: Either 4-6 weeks after radiotherapy alone or alongside temozolomide, vaccination was begun. Patients under treatment included about 60% males and around 38% females and had a mean age of approximately 40 years. It was radiotherapy, temozolomide, or both that patients received previously, with most receiving both.

As for this clone: Its antigen remains unidentified.

Time point meaning: week 11, during vaccination. A single vaccine dose contained 300 ug of mutant IDH1 20-mer peptide, and topical imiquimod was used with it. Measured with immunoSEQ multiplex PCR; TCRdb has only the in-frame clones, and not every one. This sample yields some 130,000 clones, of which 80% are seen a single time; approximately 5% belongs to the top ten. The CDR3 totals 14 residues. V shed 6 bases and J shed 6 bases, with 15 bases lying between them. CDR1 and CDR2 from the germline V gene are KGHSH and LQKENI. The starting material was PBMCs, obtained from a glioma patient whose treatment included an IDH1 peptide vaccine. The TCR sequence derives from a man in his forties with glioma. The V gene is TRBV18, the J gene TRBJ1-5, with D possibly matching TRBD1 (5 bases). CDR3 in amino acids: CASSRVGPGQPQHF. The CDR3 DNA follows: TGTGCCAGCTCGCGGGTGGGACCGGGTCAGCCCCAGCATTTT.